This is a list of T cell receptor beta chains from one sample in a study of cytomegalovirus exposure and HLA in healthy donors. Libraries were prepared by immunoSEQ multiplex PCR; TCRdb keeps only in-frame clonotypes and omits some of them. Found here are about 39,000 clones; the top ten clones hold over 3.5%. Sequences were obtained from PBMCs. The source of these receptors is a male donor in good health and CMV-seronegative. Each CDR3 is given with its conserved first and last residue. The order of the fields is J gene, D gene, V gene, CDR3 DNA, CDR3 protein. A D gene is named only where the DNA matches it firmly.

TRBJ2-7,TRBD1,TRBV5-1,TGCGCCAGCAGCCCTCGACAGGGGAAGCGGGAGCAGTACTTC,CASSPRQGKREQYF
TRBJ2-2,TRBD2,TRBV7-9,TGTGCCAGCAGCTCCGAGCGGGGGGGCAACACCGGGGAGCTGTTTTTT,CASSSERGGNTGELFF
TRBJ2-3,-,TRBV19,TGTGCCACTTCGGGCGGGGGCGGGACAGATACGCAGTATTTT,CATSGGGGTDTQYF
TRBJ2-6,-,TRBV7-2,TGTGCCAGCAGTGGGCCACGGCTCTCTGGGGCCAACGTCCTGACTTTC,CASSGPRLSGANVLTF
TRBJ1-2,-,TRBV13,TGTGCCAGCAGCTTCCCGGGGGGGGGTGGCGGCTACACCTTC,CASSFPGGGGGYTF
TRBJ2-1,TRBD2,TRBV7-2,TGTGCCAGCAGCTCTACTAGCGTGGGTGAGCAGTTCTTC,CASSSTSVGEQFF
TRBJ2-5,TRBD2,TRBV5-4,TGTGCCAGCAGCTCAGGACTAGCGGGGCAAGAGACCCAGTACTTC,CASSSGLAGQETQYF
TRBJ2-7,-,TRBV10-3,TGTGCCATCAGTGATGCAGGGCTCCACGAGCAGTACTTC,CAISDAGLHEQYF
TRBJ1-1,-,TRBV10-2,TGCGCCAGCAGTGAGTGGCAGGGACTAGGAGAAGCTTTCTTT,CASSEWQGLGEAFF
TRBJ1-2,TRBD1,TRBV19,TGTGCCAGTAGCCCCCGGGACAGGGGTTATGGCTACACCTTC,CASSPRDRGYGYTF
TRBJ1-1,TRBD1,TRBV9,TGTGCCAGCAGCCCTCCGGACAGGCTCCTTGGTACTGAAGCTTTCTTT,CASSPPDRLLGTEAFF
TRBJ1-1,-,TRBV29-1,TGCAGCATTAACAGGTGGGGGGACCTGAACACTGAAGCTTTCTTT,CSINRWGDLNTEAFF
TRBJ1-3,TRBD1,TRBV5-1,TGCGCCAGCAGCTTGGGTTGGACAGGGGGAAACACCATATATTTT,CASSLGWTGGNTIYF
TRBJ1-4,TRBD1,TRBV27,TGTGCCAGCAGTTTTGGACAGGGGGCTAAACTGTTTTTT,CASSFGQGAKLFF
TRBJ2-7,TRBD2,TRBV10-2,TGCGCCAGCAGTGAGATCAAGCGGGGGGGCTCCTACGAGCAGTACTTC,CASSEIKRGGSYEQYF
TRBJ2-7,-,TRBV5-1,TGCGCCAGCAGCGCGGGGACAGACTACGAGCAGTACTTC,CASSAGTDYEQYF
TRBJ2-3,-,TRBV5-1,TGCGCCAGCAGCTTGGTTACCACAGGCACAGATACGCAGTATTTT,CASSLVTTGTDTQYF
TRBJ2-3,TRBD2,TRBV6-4,TGTGCCAGCAGTAAGGGACTAGTCACAGATACGCAGTATTTT,CASSKGLVTDTQYF
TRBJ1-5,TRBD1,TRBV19,TGTGCCAGCACGGACAGGGGACGAGGTCGGGCCCAGCATTTT,CASTDRGRGRAQHF
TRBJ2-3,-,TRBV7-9,TGTGCCAGCAGCTTATATGGAGGGGGGGACACAGATACGCAGTATTTT,CASSLYGGGDTDTQYF
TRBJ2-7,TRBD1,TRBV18,TGTGCCAGCTCATTCCGGGACAGGGTCAACGAGCAGTACTTC,CASSFRDRVNEQYF
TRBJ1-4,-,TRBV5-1,TGCGCCAGCAGCTTGGGACTGTCTAATGAAAAACTGTTTTTT,CASSLGLSNEKLFF
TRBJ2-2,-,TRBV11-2,TGTGCCAGCAGCCCTAGTGTGAACACCGGGGAGCTGTTTTTT,CASSPSVNTGELFF
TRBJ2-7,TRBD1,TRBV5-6,TGTGCCAGCAGCCGGAGCGGGACAGGGGTCGAGCAGTACTTC,CASSRSGTGVEQYF
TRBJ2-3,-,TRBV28,TGTGCCAGCAGAGCTAGCTCAGATACGCAGTATTTT,CASRASSDTQYF
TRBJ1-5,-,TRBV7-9,TGTGCCAGCAGCACCGATATTACGCCTGGCCAGCCCCAGCATTTT,CASSTDITPGQPQHF
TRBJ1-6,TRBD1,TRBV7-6,TGTGCCAGTGGTGGACAGGATTATTCACCCCTCCACTTT,CASGGQDYSPLHF
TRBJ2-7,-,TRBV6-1,TGTGCCAGCAGTGAAGGAGGTATCTCCTACGAGCAGTACTTC,CASSEGGISYEQYF
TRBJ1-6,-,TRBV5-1,TGCGCCAGCAGCGTAGGACTCCTAAATTCACCCCTCCACTTT,CASSVGLLNSPLHF
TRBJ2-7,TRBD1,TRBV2,TGTGCCAGCAATGGACAGGGGGCAGCCCACGAGCAGTACTTC,CASNGQGAAHEQYF
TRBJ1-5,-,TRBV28,TGTGCCTGCAGCCCCCTCACGGACATTCTTGGGCAGCCCCAGCATTTT,CACSPLTDILGQPQHF
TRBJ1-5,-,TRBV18,TGTGCCAGCTCCTCGGGGTGGGGCAATCAGCCCCAGCATTTT,CASSSGWGNQPQHF
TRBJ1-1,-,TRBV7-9,TGTGCCAGCAGCTTAGGAACAGGGAACACTGAAGCTTTCTTT,CASSLGTGNTEAFF
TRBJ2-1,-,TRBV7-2,TGTGCCAGCAGCTCCCTTCCGGTACCATACAATGAGCAGTTCTTC,CASSSLPVPYNEQFF
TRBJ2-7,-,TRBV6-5,TGTGCCAGCAGTTCAATACTAGCCGTGACCTACGAGCAGTACTTC,CASSSILAVTYEQYF
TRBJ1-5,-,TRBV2,TGTGCCAGCAGTGGGGGGACATCCCGGAGCAATCAGCCCCAGCATTTT,CASSGGTSRSNQPQHF
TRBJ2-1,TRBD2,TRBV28,TGTGCCAGCATTAACAGACTAGCCGGGGATGAGCAGTTCTTC,CASINRLAGDEQFF
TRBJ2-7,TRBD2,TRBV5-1,TGCGCCAGCACCCTAGCGGGGGCCGCCGTCTACGAGCAGTACTTC,CASTLAGAAVYEQYF
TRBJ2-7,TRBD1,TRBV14,TGTGCCAGCAGCAAACAGGGACAGCTCTACGAGCAGTACTTC,CASSKQGQLYEQYF
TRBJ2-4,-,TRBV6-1,TGTGCCAGCAGTGAACCGGGTAACATTCAGTACTTC,CASSEPGNIQYF
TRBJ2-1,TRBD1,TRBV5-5,TGTGCCAGCAGCTCCGGGACAGGCGGGTACAATGAGCAGTTCTTC,CASSSGTGGYNEQFF
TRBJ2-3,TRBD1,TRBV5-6,TGTGCCAGCAGCTGGGGGACAGGGACCGCAGATACGCAGTATTTT,CASSWGTGTADTQYF
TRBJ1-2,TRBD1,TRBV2,TGTGCCAGCAGTCAGCTGAGACAGGGAAACTATGGCTACACCTTC,CASSQLRQGNYGYTF
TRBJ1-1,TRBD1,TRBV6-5,TGTGCCAGCAGTTACGAGGGGGCTCTTAGAACTGAAGCTTTCTTT,CASSYEGALRTEAFF
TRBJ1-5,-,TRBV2,TGTGCCAGCAGTGATGAGACAGTCGGCAATCAGCCCCAGCATTTT,CASSDETVGNQPQHF
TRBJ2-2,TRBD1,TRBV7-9,TGTGCCAGCAGGACCGGGACAGGGGGAATCTACGGGGAGCTGTTTTTT,CASRTGTGGIYGELFF
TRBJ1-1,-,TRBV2,TGTGCCAGCAGTGAATGGGAGGGTTTGAGGGGCACTGAAGCTTTCTTT,CASSEWEGLRGTEAFF
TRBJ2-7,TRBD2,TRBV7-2,TGTGCCAGCAGCTTAGACAAGAGTATAGCGGGGGGTAGGGACGAGCAGTACTTC,CASSLDKSIAGGRDEQYF
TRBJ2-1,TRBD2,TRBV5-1,TGCGCCAGCAGCCTGGGACTAGCGGGGGGGCCGATCAATGAGCAGTTCTTC,CASSLGLAGGPINEQFF
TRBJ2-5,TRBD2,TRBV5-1,TGCGCCAGCAGCTTGGCGGGGGGGCCAGAGACCCAGTACTTC,CASSLAGGPETQYF